This TCR beta chain was captured by sequencing in a study of T cells in localized non-small cell lung cancer. To note about this clone: No antigen is known for it.

Regarding the study as a whole: Across samples, adjacent lung featured a median around 60 of the top 100 tumor clones. Among the tissues sampled, uninvolved adjacent lung had the highest T cell clonality, above tumor.

This table comes from immunoSEQ multiplex PCR, and its TCRdb copy is limited to in-frame clones, with some not included. The table lists around 92,000 clones, approximately 91% of them singletons. This sequence originates from a woman aged 40-75 years with stage II squamous cell lung carcinoma. This specimen consisted of PBMCs, obtained before any cancer treatment.

The CDR3 coding sequence is TGTGCCAGCAGACCCGGGACACAATACGAGCAGTACTTC. Protein: CASRPGTQYEQYF. The chain carries TRBV5-4 and TRBJ2-7; maybe TRBD1 (6 bases). Germline loops: CDR1 SGHNT, CDR2 YYREEE (reference sequence). V shed 5 bases and J shed 4 bases, with 13 bases lying between them. This CDR3 is built from 13 residues.